The entry below gives a single TCR beta chain sequence along with its context. Its antigen is currently unknown. Only in-frame clones appear in the TCRdb table, and some are missing; sequencing was by immunoSEQ multiplex PCR. The sample shows fewer than 70,000 clones, roughly 90% of them seen only once. These data come from a study of OX40 agonist ivuxolimab in advanced cancers. The CDR3 contains 15 residues. Looked up from germline, CDR1 is LNHDA and CDR2 is SQIVND (reference sequence). The V end was cut by 7 bases, the J end by 8 bases, with 21 bases between. Overall study findings and caveats: Doses of 0.1 to 3.0 mg/kg were accompanied by clonal expansion of CD4+ and CD8+ blood T cells by week 6.

The receptor comes from an adult with an advanced solid tumor such as melanoma, head and neck, liver or kidney cancer. The V gene is TRBV19, the J gene TRBJ2-1; D might be TRBD2 (6 bases). This sample comprised CD4+ or CD8+ T cells sorted from blood, obtained in a trial of the OX40 agonist ivuxolimab. Written as DNA, the CDR3 is TGTGCCAGTACTCCCATGGGGCGGGAATTGGATGAGCAGTTCTTC. Translating it yields CASTPMGRELDEQFF.